This T cell receptor beta chain came from a study of T cell responses to AZD1222 COVID-19 vaccine. Assay: immunoSEQ multiplex PCR; the TCRdb copy retains only in-frame clones and omits some. The sample records 90,000 to 150,000 clones, roughly 90% being singletons. Concerning this clone itself: The antigen remains undetermined.

Deletions cut 7 bases from V and 4 bases from J, with 13 bases between. The CDR3 consists of 13 residues. Looked up from germline, CDR1 is MNHEY and CDR2 is SMNVEV (reference sequence). Findings and caveats of the study: Spike-specific TCRs gained breadth and depth after people received two AZD1222 doses.

V and J are TRBV27 and TRBJ1-1; no firm D call. The sample in question was peripheral blood, obtained 28 days after the second AZD1222 dose. This sequence was found in an adult who received the AZD1222 COVID-19 vaccine. CDR3 sequence (DNA): TGTGCCAGCAACCCCCGCACCGGCACTGAAGCTTTCTTT. Its translation is CASNPRTGTEAFF.